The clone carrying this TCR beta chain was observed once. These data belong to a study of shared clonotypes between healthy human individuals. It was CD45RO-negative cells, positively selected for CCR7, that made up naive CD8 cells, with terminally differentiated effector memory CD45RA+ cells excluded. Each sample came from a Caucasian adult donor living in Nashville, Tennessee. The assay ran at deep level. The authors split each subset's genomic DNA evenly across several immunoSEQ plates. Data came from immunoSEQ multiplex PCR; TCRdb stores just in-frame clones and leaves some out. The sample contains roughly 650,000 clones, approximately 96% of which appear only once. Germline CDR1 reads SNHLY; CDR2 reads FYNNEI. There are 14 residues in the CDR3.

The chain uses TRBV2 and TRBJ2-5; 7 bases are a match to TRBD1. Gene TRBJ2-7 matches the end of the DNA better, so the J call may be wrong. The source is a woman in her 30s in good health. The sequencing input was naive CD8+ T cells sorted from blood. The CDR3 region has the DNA TGTGCCAGCAGTGAAGCCAGGGGGAACTACGAGCAGTACTTC. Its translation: CASSEARGNYEQYF.